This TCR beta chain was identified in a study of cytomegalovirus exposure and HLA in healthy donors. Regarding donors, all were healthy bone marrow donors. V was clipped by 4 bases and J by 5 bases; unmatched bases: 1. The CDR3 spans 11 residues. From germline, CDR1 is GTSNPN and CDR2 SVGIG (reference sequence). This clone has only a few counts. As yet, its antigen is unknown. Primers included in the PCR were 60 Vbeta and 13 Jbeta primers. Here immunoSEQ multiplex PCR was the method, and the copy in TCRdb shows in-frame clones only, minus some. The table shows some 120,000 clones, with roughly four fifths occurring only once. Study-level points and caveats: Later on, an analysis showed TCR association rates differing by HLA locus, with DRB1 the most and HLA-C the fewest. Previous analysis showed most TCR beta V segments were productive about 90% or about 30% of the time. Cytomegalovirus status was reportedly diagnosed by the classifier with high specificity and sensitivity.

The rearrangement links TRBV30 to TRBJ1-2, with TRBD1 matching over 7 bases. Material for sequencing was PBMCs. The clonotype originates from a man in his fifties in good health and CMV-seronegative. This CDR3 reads CAWTGGYGYTF. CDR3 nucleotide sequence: TGTGCCTGGACAGGGGGTTATGGCTACACCTTC. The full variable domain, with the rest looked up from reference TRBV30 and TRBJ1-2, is SQTIHQWPATLVQPVGSPLSLECTVEGTSNPNLYWYRQAAGRGLQLLFYSVGIGQISSEVPQNLSASRPQDRQFILSSKKLLLSDSGFYLCAWTGGYGYTFGSGTRLTVV.